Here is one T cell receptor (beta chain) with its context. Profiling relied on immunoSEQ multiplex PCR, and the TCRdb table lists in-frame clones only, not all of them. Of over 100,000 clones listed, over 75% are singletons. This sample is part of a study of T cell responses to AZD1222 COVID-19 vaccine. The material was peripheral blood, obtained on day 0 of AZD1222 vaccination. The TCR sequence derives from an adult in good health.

This chain's CDR3 is CASSLALRYEAFF. Here the CDR3 DNA reads TGCGCCAGCAGCTTGGCCCTGAGATATGAAGCTTTCTTT. This rearrangement joins TRBV5-1 to TRBJ1-1; D is ambiguous. Per the germline V gene, CDR1 is SGHRS and CDR2 is YFSETQ. Trimming left V 0 bases short and J 7 bases short, with 10 bases between. This CDR3 region has 13 residues.